These 6 T cell receptor beta chains were all obtained from the same sample, sequenced in a study of a mutant IDH1 vaccine in newly diagnosed glioma. As for time point: week 47, end of study. In every dose of vaccine, 300 ug of mutant IDH1 20-mer peptide was given alongside topical imiquimod. Their specific antigens are unknown. The table came from immunoSEQ multiplex PCR; TCRdb's copy has only in-frame clones and leaves some out. The repertoire holds roughly 56,000 clones, over 60% seen once, with over 4.5% in the top ten. The sample was PBMCs, taken from a glioma patient whose treatment included an IDH1 peptide vaccine. These TCRs come from a woman in her 40s with glioma. Some clones in this sample may be carry-over from other donors' samples.

This clone appeared a few times. J is TRBJ1-1 and V is TRBV5-1; D is uncertain. The V gene's germline CDR1 is SGHRS and CDR2 YFSETQ. Trimming cost V 0 bases and J 3 bases, with 6 bases left between them. The CDR3 is 13 amino acids. The CDR3 here is CASSLDKDTEAFF. CDR3 in DNA: TGCGCCAGCAGCTTGGACAAGGACACTGAAGCTTTCTTT.

The chain couples TRBV2 to TRBJ1-4; 7 bases are a match to TRBD1. The CDR3 extends over 15 amino acids. Germline V gives CDR1 SNHLY, CDR2 FYNNEI. After removal of 6 bases from V and 8 bases from J, the junction contained 12 bases not matched to a gene. In nucleotides, the CDR3 is TGTGCCAGCAGGGGGTTGTGGACAGGAGAAGAAAAACTGTTTTTT. Translating gives CASRGLWTGEEKLFF.

This chain links TRBV27 with TRBJ1-1; no reliable D call. CDR3 length equals 15 residues. Trimming shortened V by 5 bases and J by 4 bases, and 17 bases separated the two germline ends. Germline V gives CDR1 MNHEY, CDR2 SMNVEV (reference sequence). The CDR3 nucleotides read TGTGCCAGCAGTACCCCGAGGAGGGCGGGCACTGAAGCTTTCTTT. This sequence encodes CASSTPRRAGTEAFF.

This clone occurred a few times. The chain employs TRBV6-5 and TRBJ1-4; TRBD1 might be the D (5 bases). The CDR3 has 14 residues. V dropped 5 bases and J dropped 0 bases, with 7 bases sitting between them. CDR1 is MNHEY and CDR2 is SVGAGI in the germline V gene. The CDR3 reads CASSHRPTNEKLFF. The CDR3, as DNA: TGTGCCAGCAGTCACAGGCCAACTAATGAAAAACTGTTTTTT.

This clone was counted only a few times. CDR3 residues: CASSYLTGTEAFF. In nucleotides, the CDR3 is TGTGCCAGCAGTTACCTGACAGGGACTGAAGCTTTCTTT. The rearrangement uses TRBV6-5 and TRBJ1-1; 7 bases are a match to TRBD1. J gave up 5 bases and V 2 bases, and 2 bases lay outside the gene matches. The germline V gene has CDR1 MNHEY and CDR2 SVGAGI. The CDR3 spans 13 residues.

The chain joins TRBV5-1 to TRBJ2-3; 14 bases are a match to TRBD2. Trimming took 4 bases from V and 3 from J; bases not matched to a gene: 7. This CDR3 has 17 residues. From germline, CDR1 is SGHRS and CDR2 YFSETQ. Written as DNA, the CDR3 is TGCGCCAGCAGCCCCGGACTAGCGGGGGGAGGGACAGATACGCAGTATTTT. Its translation is CASSPGLAGGGTDTQYF.